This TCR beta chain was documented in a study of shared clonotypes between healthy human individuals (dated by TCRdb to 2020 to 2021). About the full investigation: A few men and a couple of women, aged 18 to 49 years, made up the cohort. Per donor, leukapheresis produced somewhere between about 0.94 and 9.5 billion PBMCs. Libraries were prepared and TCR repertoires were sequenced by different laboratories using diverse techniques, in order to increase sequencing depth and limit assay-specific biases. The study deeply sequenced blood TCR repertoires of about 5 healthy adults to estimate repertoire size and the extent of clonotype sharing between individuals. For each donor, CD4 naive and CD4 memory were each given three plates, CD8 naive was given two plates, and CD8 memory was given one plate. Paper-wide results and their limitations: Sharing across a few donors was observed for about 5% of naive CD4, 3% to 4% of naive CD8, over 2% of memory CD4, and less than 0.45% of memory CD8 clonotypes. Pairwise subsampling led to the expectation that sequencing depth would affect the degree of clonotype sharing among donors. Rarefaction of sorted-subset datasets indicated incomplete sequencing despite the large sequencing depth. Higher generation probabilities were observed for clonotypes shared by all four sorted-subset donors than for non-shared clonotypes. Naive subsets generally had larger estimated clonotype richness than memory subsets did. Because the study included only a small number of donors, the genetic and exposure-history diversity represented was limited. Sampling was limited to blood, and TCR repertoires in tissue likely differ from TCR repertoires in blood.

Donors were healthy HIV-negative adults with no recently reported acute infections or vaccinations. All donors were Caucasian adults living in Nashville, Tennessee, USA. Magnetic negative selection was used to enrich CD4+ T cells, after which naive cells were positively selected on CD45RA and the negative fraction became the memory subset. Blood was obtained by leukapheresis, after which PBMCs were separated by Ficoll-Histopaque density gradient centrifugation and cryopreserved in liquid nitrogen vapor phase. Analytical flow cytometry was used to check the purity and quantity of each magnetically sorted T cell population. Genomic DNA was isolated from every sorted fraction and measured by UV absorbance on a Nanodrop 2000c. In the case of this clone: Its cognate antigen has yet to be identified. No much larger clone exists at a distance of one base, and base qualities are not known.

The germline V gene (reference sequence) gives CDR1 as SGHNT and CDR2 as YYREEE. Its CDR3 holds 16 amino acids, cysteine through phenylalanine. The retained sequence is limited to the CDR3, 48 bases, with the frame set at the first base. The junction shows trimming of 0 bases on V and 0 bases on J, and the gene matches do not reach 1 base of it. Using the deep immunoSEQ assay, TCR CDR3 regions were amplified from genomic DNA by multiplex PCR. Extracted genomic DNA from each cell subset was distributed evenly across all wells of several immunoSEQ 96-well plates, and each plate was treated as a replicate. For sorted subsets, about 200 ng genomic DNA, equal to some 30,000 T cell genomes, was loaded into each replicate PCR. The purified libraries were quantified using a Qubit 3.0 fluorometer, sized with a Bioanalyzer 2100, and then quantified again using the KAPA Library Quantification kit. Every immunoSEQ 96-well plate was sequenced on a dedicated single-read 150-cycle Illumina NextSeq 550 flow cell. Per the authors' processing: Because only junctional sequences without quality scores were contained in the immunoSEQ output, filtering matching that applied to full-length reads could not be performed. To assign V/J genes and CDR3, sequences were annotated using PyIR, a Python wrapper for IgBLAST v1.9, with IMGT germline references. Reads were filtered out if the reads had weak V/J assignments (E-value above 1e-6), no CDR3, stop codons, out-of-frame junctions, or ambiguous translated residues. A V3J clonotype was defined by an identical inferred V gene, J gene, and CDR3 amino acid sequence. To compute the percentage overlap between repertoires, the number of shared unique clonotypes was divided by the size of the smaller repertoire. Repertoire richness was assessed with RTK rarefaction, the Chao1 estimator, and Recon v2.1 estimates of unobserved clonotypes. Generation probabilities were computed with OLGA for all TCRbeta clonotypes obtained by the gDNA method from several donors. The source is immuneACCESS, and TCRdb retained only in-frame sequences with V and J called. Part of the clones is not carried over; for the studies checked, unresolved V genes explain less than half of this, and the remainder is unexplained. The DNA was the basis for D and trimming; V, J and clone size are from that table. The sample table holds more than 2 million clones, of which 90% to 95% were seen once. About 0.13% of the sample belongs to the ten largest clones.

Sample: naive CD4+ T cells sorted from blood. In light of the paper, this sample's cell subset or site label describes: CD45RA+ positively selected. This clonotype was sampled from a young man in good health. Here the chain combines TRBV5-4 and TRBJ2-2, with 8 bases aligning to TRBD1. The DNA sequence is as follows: TGTGCCAGCAGCTTGGGGGACAGGACGAACACCGGGGAGCTGTTTTTT. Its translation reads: CASSLGDRTNTGELFF.